These T cell receptor beta chains were read from a single sample in a study of cytomegalovirus exposure and HLA in healthy donors. Some clones are missing from TCRdb's copy, which holds only in-frame ones; the method was immunoSEQ multiplex PCR. The top ten clones hold approximately 3% of a sample with around 190,000 clones, over 65% of them seen once. The sample comprised PBMCs. The receptors were gathered from a woman in her twenties or thirties in good health and CMV-seronegative. Both conserved end residues are trimmed from each CDR3. Each record gives: J gene, V gene, CDR3 protein.

TRBJ1-5 TRBV5-1 ASSPESNQPQH
TRBJ2-1 TRBV9 ASSAGGGPYNEQF
TRBJ2-1 TRBV7-3 ASSLGQPTYNEQF
TRBJ2-5 TRBV2 ASSGRTSYSGTQY
TRBJ2-7 TRBV5-1 ASSLNSLKTYEQY
TRBJ1-2 TRBV7-2 ASSFLQGDYGYT
TRBJ1-4 TRBV4-2 ASMDSWSGKLF
TRBJ1-1 TRBV10-2 ASSEVRVRAEAF
TRBJ1-5 TRBV6-5 ASSLTNYQPQH
TRBJ2-1 TRBV2 ASSGRPGLAGLF
TRBJ2-1 TRBV14 ASSQGSLTSGGAYEQF
TRBJ2-7 TRBV6-5 ASSQPGQGSYEQY
TRBJ1-6 TRBV30 ASGQGYNSPLH
TRBJ2-7 TRBV6-5 ASSYGTGGYEQY
TRBJ2-7 TRBV7-2 ASSLVAGGNEQY
TRBJ2-2 TRBV11-2 ASSFTGTGGPGELF
TRBJ2-7 TRBV28 ASSLRAEEQY
TRBJ2-1 TRBV5-4 ASSRTADNEQF
TRBJ1-2 TRBV4-1 ASSQRSRKRSYGYT
TRBJ2-7 TRBV5-5 ASSLAGGAYEQY
TRBJ1-1 TRBV7-3 ASSLHGQGAGTEAF
TRBJ1-4 TRBV28 ASSLRQAAVSHNEKLF
TRBJ2-7 TRBV7-2 ASSLGGGTYYEQY
TRBJ2-7 TRBV5-1 ASSGTGLHSYEQY
TRBJ1-6 TRBV30 AWSVEIFYNSPLH
TRBJ2-1 TRBV19 ASSIERERGEQF
TRBJ2-7 TRBV29-1 SVERGHEQY
TRBJ2-7 TRBV11-2 ASSRPPQGGGSEQY
TRBJ1-6 TRBV2 ASSEERDSPLH
NA TRBV29-1 SATGGVSYEQY
TRBJ2-7 TRBV2 ASSPKDSYEQY
TRBJ1-1 TRBV10-3 AIRPGQQNTEAF
TRBJ2-3 TRBV9 ASSGWPRLAGTDTQY
TRBJ2-3 TRBV28 ASSPTSGRVLGATQY
TRBJ2-3 TRBV4-2 ASSQPREDWNTDTQY
TRBJ2-7 TRBV7-6 ASSSPGLAYEQY
TRBJ1-5 TRBV5-1 ASSLTGVGNQPQH
TRBJ2-1 TRBV7-2 ASSLIRQGLRTPI
TRBJ1-5 TRBV28 ASSSLDRDVQPQH
TRBJ2-7 TRBV10-2 ASREFGGDYEQY